This TCR beta chain was sequenced during a study of blood T cell repertoires in COVID-19. Produced via immunoSEQ multiplex PCR; TCRdb's table is partial and in-frame only. The profile covers 70,000 to 100,000 clones, with 88% appearing a single time and roughly 45% taken by the ten largest. V shed 0 bases, J shed 9 bases, and the junction held 7 bases outside the gene matches. The V gene's germline CDR1 is LNHNV and CDR2 YYDKDF (reference sequence). The CDR3 has 15 residues. Sequencing was performed on peripheral blood. The chain carries TRBV15 and TRBJ2-1, with 8 positions matching TRBD1. This TCR derives from a human donor in a cohort sampled during active COVID-19. As DNA, the CDR3 is TGTGCCACCAGCAGAGATGGAATAACAGGGGGTGAGCAGTTCTTC. Amino acid sequence: CATSRDGITGGEQFF.